A selection of T cell receptor beta chains follows, all from one sample in a study of cytomegalovirus exposure and HLA in healthy donors. Clones were sequenced by immunoSEQ multiplex PCR, and TCRdb holds only the in-frame ones, with some missing. The data contain 150,000 to 200,000 clones, roughly 79% of them singletons. Specimen: PBMCs. Every receptor here comes from a man under 40 in good health and CMV-seronegative. CDR3s include the opening cysteine and the closing phenylalanine or tryptophan. The D gene is left open where the match is weak. Not all rows give a size; the values are once, few, many and, for expanded clones, a class.

V: TRBV6-5; J: TRBJ2-7; size: NA; D: TRBD2; CDR3: CASSYSSGGGPYEQYF; DNA: TGTGCCAGCAGTTACTCGTCTGGGGGGGGTCCCTACGAGCAGTACTTC
V: TRBV5-1; J: TRBJ1-5; size: NA; D: TRBD1; CDR3: CASSFGTGTQPQHF; DNA: TGCGCCAGCAGCTTCGGGACAGGGACGCAGCCCCAGCATTTT
V: TRBV27; J: TRBJ2-1; size: once; D: TRBD2; CDR3: CASSLRASGNLDEQFF; DNA: TGTGCCAGCAGTTTAAGGGCTAGCGGGAATCTCGATGAGCAGTTCTTC
V: TRBV2; J: TRBJ2-5; size: NA; D: TRBD2; CDR3: CASSEVRTSGSFRETQYF; DNA: TGTGCCAGCAGTGAAGTAAGGACTAGCGGGAGTTTCCGGGAGACCCAGTACTTC
V: TRBV2; J: TRBJ2-1; size: NA; D: NA; CDR3: CASSERGPYNEQFF; DNA: TGTGCCAGCAGTGAGAGAGGGCCTTACAATGAGCAGTTCTTC
V: TRBV7-9; J: TRBJ2-2; size: few; D: TRBD2; CDR3: CASSYRPLAGETNTGELFF; DNA: TGTGCCAGCAGCTACCGACCCTTAGCGGGTGAGACGAACACCGGGGAGCTGTTTTTT
V: TRBV6-1; J: TRBJ1-1; size: NA; D: NA; CDR3: CASSVQGNTEAFF; DNA: TGTGCCAGCAGTGTGCAGGGGAACACTGAAGCTTTCTTT
V: TRBV14; J: TRBJ2-7; size: NA; D: TRBD2; CDR3: CASSRLAGVGEYEQYF; DNA: TGTGCCAGCAGCCGCCTAGCGGGAGTAGGGGAGTACGAGCAGTACTTC
V: TRBV27; J: TRBJ1-1; size: NA; D: NA; CDR3: CASSLTGRRWNTEAFF; DNA: TGTGCCAGCAGTTTAACAGGGCGGCGGTGGAACACTGAAGCTTTCTTT
V: TRBV27; J: TRBJ2-7; size: NA; D: TRBD2; CDR3: CASSMGLALKPYEQYF; DNA: TGTGCCAGCAGTATGGGACTAGCCCTTAAACCCTACGAGCAGTACTTC
V: TRBV14; J: TRBJ1-1; size: NA; D: NA; CDR3: CASSHPPRGSMSAFF; DNA: TGTGCCAGCAGCCACCCCCCCAGGGGTTCTATGTCAGCTTTCTTT
V: TRBV19; J: TRBJ1-4; size: NA; D: TRBD1; CDR3: CASHRGQGEKLFF; DNA: TGTGCCAGCCATAGGGGGCAGGGGGAAAAACTGTTTTTT
V: TRBV29-1; J: TRBJ2-7; size: NA; D: TRBD2; CDR3: CSVELAGWAYEQYF; DNA: TGCAGCGTTGAACTAGCGGGATGGGCCTACGAGCAGTACTTC
V: TRBV1; J: TRBJ2-3; size: NA; D: NA; CDR3: CTSSHVPTSRRPTDTQYF; DNA: TGCACCAGCAGCCACGTCCCAACTAGCCGAAGACCCACAGATACGCAGTATTTT
V: TRBV29-1; J: TRBJ2-7; size: NA; D: TRBD1; CDR3: CSVGQGAYEQYF; DNA: TGCAGCGTTGGACAGGGTGCCTACGAGCAGTACTTC
V: TRBV7-3; J: TRBJ2-2; size: NA; D: TRBD2; CDR3: CASSPGLAGDTGELFF; DNA: TGTGCCAGCAGCCCCGGACTAGCGGGAGACACCGGGGAGCTGTTTTTT
V: TRBV19; J: TRBJ2-7; size: NA; D: TRBD1; CDR3: CASSIVDRGEQYF; DNA: TGTGCCAGTAGTATAGTGGACAGGGGCGAGCAGTACTTC
V: TRBV10-1; J: TRBJ2-7; size: NA; D: TRBD2; CDR3: CASSLAGGRTYEQYF; DNA: TGCGCCAGCAGTCTGGCGGGAGGCCGAACCTACGAGCAGTACTTC
V: TRBV6-1; J: TRBJ1-2; size: NA; D: TRBD1; CDR3: CASRTGGTYGYTF; DNA: TGTGCCAGCAGGACAGGGGGTACCTATGGCTACACCTTC
V: TRBV5-1; J: TRBJ2-2; size: few; D: TRBD2; CDR3: CASGGLAGSTGELFF; DNA: TGCGCCAGCGGGGGACTAGCGGGAAGCACCGGGGAGCTGTTTTTT
V: TRBV28; J: TRBJ2-1; size: NA; D: TRBD1; CDR3: CASSPRTGRGSVQFF; DNA: TGTGCCAGCAGTCCCCGGACAGGGAGAGGAAGTGTGCAGTTCTTC
V: TRBV18; J: TRBJ2-2; size: NA; D: NA; CDR3: CASSPPSSTGELFF; DNA: TGTGCCAGCTCACCACCATCGAGCACCGGGGAGCTGTTTTTT
V: TRBV7-9; J: TRBJ2-1; size: NA; D: TRBD2; CDR3: CASSLYGSGTDNEQFF; DNA: TGTGCCAGCAGCTTATATGGTAGCGGGACCGACAATGAGCAGTTCTTC
V: TRBV15; J: TRBJ2-5; size: NA; D: TRBD1; CDR3: CATSEPGQETVETQYF; DNA: TGTGCCACCAGCGAACCGGGACAGGAGACAGTAGAGACCCAGTACTTC
V: TRBV7-9; J: TRBJ1-1; size: NA; D: NA; CDR3: CASSSTGLGEAFF; DNA: TGTGCCAGCAGCTCGACAGGTTTGGGTGAAGCTTTCTTT
V: TRBV7-3; J: TRBJ1-2; size: NA; D: NA; CDR3: CASSPDRNYGYTF; DNA: TGTGCCAGCAGCCCGGACAGAAACTATGGCTACACCTTC
V: TRBV5-4; J: TRBJ2-5; size: NA; D: NA; CDR3: CASSLVGRGYQETQYF; DNA: TGTGCCAGCAGCTTGGTGGGAAGAGGGTACCAAGAGACCCAGTACTTC
V: TRBV15; J: TRBJ2-1; size: NA; D: NA; CDR3: CATSRDLISGAEQFF; DNA: TGTGCCACCAGCAGAGATCTGATCAGTGGGGCTGAGCAGTTCTTC
V: TRBV7-2; J: TRBJ1-4; size: NA; D: NA; CDR3: CASSLGGSSNEKLFF; DNA: TGTGCCAGCAGCTTAGGGGGCAGCTCGAATGAAAAACTGTTTTTT
V: TRBV29-1; J: TRBJ2-7; size: NA; D: TRBD2; CDR3: CSVDGGGGWYEQYF; DNA: TGCAGCGTTGATGGGGGGGGAGGCTGGTACGAGCAGTACTTC
V: TRBV10-3; J: TRBJ2-7; size: NA; D: TRBD2; CDR3: CAISARTSGTSYEQYF; DNA: TGTGCCATCAGTGCGAGAACTAGCGGAACCTCCTACGAGCAGTACTTC
V: TRBV5-1; J: TRBJ2-1; size: once; D: TRBD2; CDR3: CASSLDSGRAVNEQFF; DNA: TGCGCCAGCAGCTTGGATAGCGGGAGGGCCGTGAATGAGCAGTTCTTC
V: TRBV7-3; J: TRBJ2-1; size: NA; D: TRBD2; CDR3: CASSLLGSGRASSYNEQFF; DNA: TGTGCCAGCAGCTTATTGGGTAGCGGGAGGGCCAGCTCCTACAATGAGCAGTTCTTC
V: TRBV29-1; J: TRBJ2-7; size: NA; D: NA; CDR3: CSVETKYRSEGYEQYF; DNA: TGCAGCGTTGAGACCAAATACAGATCGGAAGGATACGAGCAGTACTTC
V: TRBV5-4; J: TRBJ2-7; size: once; D: TRBD2; CDR3: CASRGSSGNEQYF; DNA: TGTGCCAGCCGGGGATCTAGCGGAAACGAGCAGTACTTC
V: TRBV28; J: TRBJ2-7; size: once; D: TRBD2; CDR3: CASSRSGSSHEQYF; DNA: TGTGCCAGCAGTCGTAGCGGGAGTTCCCACGAGCAGTACTTC
V: TRBV7-9; J: TRBJ1-2; size: few; D: TRBD1; CDR3: CASSSQMDRVDGYTF; DNA: TGTGCCAGCAGCTCCCAAATGGACAGGGTTGATGGCTACACCTTC
V: TRBV29-1; J: TRBJ2-1; size: NA; D: NA; CDR3: CSAAGVGSYNEQFF; DNA: TGCAGCGCCGCAGGGGTTGGCTCCTACAATGAGCAGTTCTTC
V: TRBV6-5; J: TRBJ2-1; size: NA; D: TRBD1; CDR3: CASSPPRGTANEQFF; DNA: TGTGCCAGCAGTCCCCCCAGGGGGACAGCGAATGAGCAGTTCTTC
V: TRBV28; J: TRBJ2-6; size: NA; D: NA; CDR3: CASSLNKGGGRSGANVLTF; DNA: TGTGCCAGCAGTTTAAATAAGGGAGGTGGACGTTCTGGGGCCAACGTCCTGACTTTC
V: TRBV6-5; J: TRBJ1-5; size: NA; D: NA; CDR3: CASSYSNRGNQPQHF; DNA: TGTGCCAGCAGTTACTCGAACAGGGGCAATCAGCCCCAGCATTTT
V: TRBV5-6; J: TRBJ1-2; size: NA; D: NA; CDR3: CASRRDYGYTF; DNA: TGTGCCAGCCGGAGGGACTATGGCTACACCTTC
V: TRBV2; J: TRBJ2-5; size: NA; D: TRBD1; CDR3: CASSTGTGAETQYF; DNA: TGTGCCAGCAGCACCGGGACAGGGGCCGAGACCCAGTACTTC
V: TRBV11-2; J: TRBJ2-7; size: NA; D: TRBD1; CDR3: CASSLVRGPAYEQYF; DNA: TGTGCCAGCAGCTTAGTGAGGGGGCCAGCCTACGAGCAGTACTTC
V: TRBV10-2; J: TRBJ1-1; size: few; D: TRBD1; CDR3: CASSLGQGWAEAFF; DNA: TGCGCCAGCAGTTTAGGACAGGGATGGGCTGAAGCTTTCTTT
V: TRBV28; J: TRBJ2-1; size: NA; D: NA; CDR3: CASSSFGRGLQNNEQFF; DNA: TGTGCCAGCAGTTCGTTCGGGCGGGGGCTGCAGAACAATGAGCAGTTCTTC
V: TRBV7-2; J: TRBJ1-5; size: NA; D: NA; CDR3: CASSFSAAKQPQHF; DNA: TGTGCCAGCAGCTTTTCTGCGGCTAAGCAGCCCCAGCATTTT
V: TRBV15; J: TRBJ1-5; size: once; D: NA; CDR3: CATSFRGGSGQPQHF; DNA: TGTGCCACCAGTTTCCGGGGGGGCTCAGGTCAGCCCCAGCATTTT
V: TRBV19; J: TRBJ2-7; size: NA; D: NA; CDR3: CASSTRTGSYEQYF; DNA: TGTGCCAGTAGTACTCGGACTGGATCCTACGAGCAGTACTTC
V: TRBV6-5; J: TRBJ2-7; size: NA; D: TRBD2; CDR3: CASSYSGVAGSYEQYF; DNA: TGTGCCAGCAGTTACTCCGGGGTAGCGGGGTCCTACGAGCAGTACTTC
V: TRBV30; J: TRBJ2-7; size: NA; D: TRBD1; CDR3: CAWSAGDSPVYEQYF; DNA: TGTGCCTGGAGCGCAGGGGACAGCCCAGTCTACGAGCAGTACTTC
V: TRBV2; J: TRBJ1-5; size: NA; D: NA; CDR3: CASSELFSGTPPQHF; DNA: TGTGCCAGCAGTGAACTTTTCTCCGGGACTCCGCCCCAGCATTTT
V: TRBV9; J: TRBJ1-2; size: NA; D: TRBD1; CDR3: CASSVDRGAAAYTF; DNA: TGTGCCAGCAGCGTAGACAGGGGGGCGGCCGCCTACACCTTC
V: TRBV10-2; J: TRBJ2-1; size: NA; D: TRBD1; CDR3: CASMVDRSSYNEQFF; DNA: TGCGCCAGCATGGTGGACAGGAGCTCCTACAATGAGCAGTTCTTC